A single sample is the source of the 17 T cell receptor beta chains below, sequenced in a study of Tregs in tolerant kidney transplant recipients. The data were produced by immunoSEQ multiplex PCR, yet TCRdb's version contains in-frame clones alone and is incomplete. This table holds about 10,000 clones. Related graft donors supplied nonmyeloablative bone marrow transplants, and mixed chimerism was transient. The specimen comprised CD8+ T cells from blood (PBMCs), sampled 24 months after the transplant. These receptor sequences come from a human patient who received a combined kidney and bone marrow transplant. The graft donor may have contributed some T cells.

Concerning this clone itself: The DNA ends 3 residues before the CDR3 does, and the rest of the CDR3 is filled in from the germline J gene. The chain combines TRBV2 with TRBJ1-5; tentative D call: TRBD1 (6 bases). V dropped 6 bases and J dropped 5 bases, with 26 bases sitting between them. The CDR3 has 18 amino acids. Germline lookup yields CDR1 SNHLY and CDR2 FYNNEI. Partial CDR3 DNA: TGTGCCAGCAGGGCTAATCCGACAGGACTCCTTCGGGATCAGCCC. It specifies CASRANPTGLLRDQP. The complete CDR3 protein is CASRANPTGLLRDQPQHF.

This clone is called medium-sized based on its frequency. Sequencing ends 3 residues short of the CDR3 end; the germline J gene provides the rest. V usage is TRBV14 and J usage is TRBJ1-1; 9 nucleotides align to TRBD1. The CDR3 spans 16 residues. Germline loops: CDR1 SGHDN, CDR2 FVKESK. CDR3 residues: CASSHPGQGPLRGAFF. The part of the CDR3 DNA that was read is TGTGCCAGCAGCCACCCTGGACAGGGGCCACTCCGGGGA.

Note on this clone: The missing CDR3 end, 3 residues past where the read stops, is filled in from the germline J gene. V and J are TRBV4-1 and TRBJ1-1; D perhaps matches TRBD1 (5 bases). CDR3 length equals 13 residues. Trimming left V 2 bases short and J 5 bases short, with 9 bases between. Germline V lookup: CDR1 MGHRA, CDR2 YSYEKL. CDR3 DNA (partial): TGCGCCAGCAGCCAACGGGGGGGGACTGAA. Its protein is CASSQRGGTE. The whole CDR3 protein reads CASSQRGGTEAFF.

Of note for this clone: The observed sequence ends 3 residues before the CDR3 terminus, with the missing tail filled in from the germline J gene. This chain uses TRBV20-1 with TRBJ2-7, with 11 bases matching TRBD2. Trimming cost V 3 bases and J 2 bases; bases outside gene matches: 6. The CDR3 spans 15 residues. Germline V lookup: CDR1 DFQATT, CDR2 SNEGSKA (reference sequence). Partial CDR3 DNA: TGCAGTGCTAGTGACGGACTAGCGGGTACCTACGAG. Translated: CSASDGLAGTYE. Given in full, the CDR3 is CSASDGLAGTYEQYF.

As to this clone: The sequence runs out 3 residues before the end of the CDR3; the remainder is reconstructed from the germline J gene. This rearrangement joins TRBV19 to TRBJ2-1, with TRBD2 matching over 11 bases. CDR3 size: 14 residues. CDR1 and CDR2 from the germline V gene are LNHDA and SQIVND (reference sequence). The V segment lost 5 bases and the J segment 6 bases; nucleotides outside the gene matches: 3. This CDR3 reads CASSAGLAGNEQFF. The sequenced CDR3 bases are TGTGCCAGTAGTGCTGGACTAGCGGGCAATGAG.

Comment on this clone: The read halts 3 residues ahead of the CDR3 end, with the missing end drawn from the germline J gene. The chain is built from TRBV29-1 and TRBJ1-2; 8 positions match TRBD1. The CDR3 length is 15 residues. Trimming removed 3 bases from V and 2 bases from J; junction bases left unmatched: 8. Germline V gene lookup returns CDR1 SQVTM and CDR2 ANQGSEA. CDR3 protein: CSVDYLRDRNYGYTF. The CDR3 DNA, read in part, is TGCAGCGTTGACTATCTACGGGACAGGAACTATGGC.

With regard to this clone: The missing CDR3 end, 3 residues past where the read stops, is filled in from the germline J gene. The chain is built from TRBV2 and TRBJ2-3; D is possibly TRBD1 (5 bases). Germline V gene data show CDR1 as SNHLY and CDR2 as FYNNEI. The CDR3 length is 16 residues. V dropped 7 bases and J dropped 0 bases, with 17 bases sitting between them. CDR3 sequence: CASNSLDSASTDTQYF. Partial CDR3 DNA: TGTGCCAGCAACTCACTCGACAGCGCTAGCACAGATACG.

Concerning this clone itself: The read terminates 3 residues ahead of where the CDR3 ends, so the germline J gene completes it. The V and J genes are TRBV5-4 and TRBJ2-7; 11 bases fit TRBD2. The ends lost 6 bases at V and 5 bases at J; junction bases unmatched: 7. Germline V gene sequence: CDR1 SGHNT, CDR2 YYREEE (reference sequence). The CDR3 is 14 amino acids. The covered CDR3 bases are TGTGCCAGCACAACATCGGGACTAGCGGACGAG. Translating gives CASTTSGLADE. The full CDR3 sequence reads CASTTSGLADEQYF.

Points on this clone: The missing CDR3 end, 3 residues past where the read stops, is filled in from the germline J gene. The V gene is TRBV29-1, the J gene TRBJ1-1; no reliable D call. Germline loops: CDR1 SQVTM, CDR2 ANQGSEA. CDR3 length: 12 residues. V lost 7 bases and J lost 1, with 10 bases in between. The CDR3 protein is CSGGQSNTEAFF. The CDR3 DNA, read in part, is TGCAGCGGAGGGCAATCGAACACTGAA.

A word on this clone: Read coverage stops 3 residues before the CDR3 terminus; the germline J gene supplies the remainder. The rearrangement joins TRBV5-6 to TRBJ2-5, with 7 bases aligning to TRBD2. Germline V gives CDR1 SGHDT, CDR2 YYEEEE. The CDR3 length is 13 residues. Unmatched junction bases numbered 1, after V lost 1 base and J lost 4 bases. CDR3: CASSLLAGETQYF. The covered CDR3 bases are TGTGCCAGCAGCTTGTTAGCGGGAGAGACC.

About this clone: The read terminates 3 residues before the CDR3 end, so the remaining end is supplied by the germline J gene. The chain carries TRBV5-6 and TRBJ1-1; possibly TRBD1 for D (5 bases). The germline V gene encodes CDR1 SGHDT and CDR2 YYEEEE. The CDR3 contains 13 residues. The sequenced CDR3 bases are TGTGCCAGCAGCGACGGGGGAGGTAGTCAA. This codes for CASSDGGGSQ. The full CDR3 protein is CASSDGGGSQAFF.

Of note for this clone: Sequencing ends 3 residues short of the CDR3 end; the germline J gene provides the rest. This rearrangement joins TRBV29-1 to TRBJ2-3; the match to TRBD2 covers 7 bases. V dropped 3 bases and J dropped 0; count of bases not matched to a gene: 0. Per the germline V gene, CDR1 is SQVTM and CDR2 is ANQGSEA. The CDR3 totals 13 residues. CDR3 DNA, as far as it was read: TGCAGCGTTGAGGGGGGGAGCACAGATACG. Its protein product is CSVEGGSTDT. The CDR3 in full is CSVEGGSTDTQYF.

A note on this clone: The read comes to an end 3 residues before the CDR3 does, leaving the germline J gene to fill in the end. Other nucleotide sequences in the sample specify the same CDR3. This chain links TRBV4-1 with TRBJ1-3; 7 bases are shared with TRBD1. Germline CDR1 is MGHRA and CDR2 is YSYEKL. The J segment lost 4 bases and the V segment lost 0 bases, leaving 3 bases of the junction unmatched. The length of the CDR3 is 15 residues. The DNA read from the CDR3 is TGCGCCAGCAGCCAAGAAAAGGGGGCGGGAAACACC. Amino acid sequence: CASSQEKGAGNT. The CDR3 reads in full as CASSQEKGAGNTIYF.

Comments on this clone: Read coverage stops 3 residues before the CDR3 terminus; the germline J gene supplies the remainder. V and J are TRBV20-1 and TRBJ2-1; TRBD2 matches at 8 bases. Trimming removed 3 bases from V and 3 bases from J; junction bases left unmatched: 4. This CDR3 spans 14 amino acids. Looked up from germline, CDR1 is DFQATT and CDR2 is SNEGSKA (reference sequence). The DNA read from the CDR3 is TGCAGTGCTAGCTCGGCGGGAGGCTACAATGAG. Translating gives CSASSAGGYNE. In full, the CDR3 is CSASSAGGYNEQFF.

Points on this clone: The CDR3 end is not reached by the read, which stops 3 residues before it; the germline J gene fills it in. V usage is TRBV11-2 and J usage is TRBJ2-7; 9 nucleotides line up with TRBD1. V lost 5 bases and J lost 6; bases outside the gene matches: 2. The CDR3 is 12 amino acids. Germline-derived CDR1 and CDR2 are SGHAT and FQNNGV. Partial CDR3 DNA: TGTGCCAGCAGCCACAGGGGGCTCGAG. As protein: CASSHRGLE. The entire CDR3 sequence reads CASSHRGLEQYF.

Turning to this clone: The read ends 3 residues shy of where the CDR3 ends; the end is completed using the germline J gene. The rearrangement links TRBV30 to TRBJ2-3; a possible D gene is TRBD2 (5 bases). CDR3 length: 16 amino acids. Per germline, CDR1 GTSNPN and CDR2 SVGIG (reference sequence). V lost 0 bases and J lost 5, with 18 bases in between. CDR3 in amino acids: CAWSVRVGVKGDTQYF. CDR3 bases read: TGTGCCTGGAGTGTACGGGTCGGGGTCAAGGGAGATACG.

Note on this clone: The CDR3 extends 3 residues past the end of the read, so its final part is completed from the germline J gene. The chain joins TRBV2 to TRBJ1-4; TRBD1 matches 10 bases. Germline V gene lookup returns CDR1 SNHLY and CDR2 FYNNEI. The CDR3 loop spans 18 amino acids. With 4 bases clipped from V and 0 bases from J, the junction kept 8 bases outside the gene matches. The CDR3 loop reads CASSGRWDRGPTNEKLFF. CDR3 DNA (partial): TGTGCCAGCAGTGGGAGGTGGGACAGGGGACCAACTAATGAAAAA.